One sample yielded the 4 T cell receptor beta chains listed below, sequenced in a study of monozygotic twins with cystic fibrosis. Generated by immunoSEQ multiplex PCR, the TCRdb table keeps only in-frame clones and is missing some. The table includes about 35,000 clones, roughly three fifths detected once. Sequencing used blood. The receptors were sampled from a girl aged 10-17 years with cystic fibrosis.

The CDR3 sequence: CASSEDGLNNEQFF. The CDR3 DNA follows: TGTGCCAGCAGTGAAGACGGGCTCAACAATGAGCAGTTCTTC. The chain has TRBV25-1 and TRBJ2-1; D is unclear. Trimming shortened V by 2 bases and J by 5 bases, and 10 bases separated the two germline ends. CDR3 length: 14 amino acids. CDR1 is MGHDK, CDR2 SYGVNS, per germline.

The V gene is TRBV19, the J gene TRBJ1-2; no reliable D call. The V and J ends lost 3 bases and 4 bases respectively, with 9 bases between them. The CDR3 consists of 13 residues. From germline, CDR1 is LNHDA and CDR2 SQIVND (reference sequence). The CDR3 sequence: CASSIFQTYGYTF. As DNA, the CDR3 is TGTGCCAGTAGTATTTTTCAGACCTATGGCTACACCTTC. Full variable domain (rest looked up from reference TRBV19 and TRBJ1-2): DGGITQSPKYLFRKEGQNVTLSCEQNLNHDAMYWYRQDPGQGLRLIYYSQIVNDFQKGDIAEGYSVSREKKESFPLTVTSAQKNPTAFYLCASSIFQTYGYTFGSGTRLTVV.

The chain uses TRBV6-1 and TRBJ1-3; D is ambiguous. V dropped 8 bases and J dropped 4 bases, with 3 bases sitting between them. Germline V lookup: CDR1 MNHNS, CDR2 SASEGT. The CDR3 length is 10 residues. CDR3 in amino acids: CASQGNTIYF. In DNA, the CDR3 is TGTGCCAGCCAGGGAAACACCATATATTTT.

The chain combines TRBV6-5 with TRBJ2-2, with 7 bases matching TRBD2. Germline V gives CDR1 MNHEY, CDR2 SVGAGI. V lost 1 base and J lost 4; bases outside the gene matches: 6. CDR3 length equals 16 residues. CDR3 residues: CASSYLTGGGTGELFF. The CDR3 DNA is TGTGCCAGCAGTTACTTGACGGGGGGAGGCACCGGGGAGCTGTTTTTT.